This note documents a single TCR beta chain sequence. The sample belongs to a study of control samples from healthy donors and cancer patients. Only in-frame clones appear in the TCRdb table, and some are missing; sequencing was by immunoSEQ multiplex PCR. The sample includes 150,000 to 200,000 clones, approximately 95% seen only once; the top ten take around 1.6%. V trimming: 6 bases; J trimming: 4 bases; junction bases outside the gene matches: 6. Germline values: CDR1 MDHEN, CDR2 SYDVKM. The CDR3 runs to 13 residues. This chain uses TRBV28 with TRBJ2-7; TRBD1 agrees at 7 bases. Input material: blood. The source of this sequence is a man aged 18 to 29 in good health. CDR3 amino acids: CASRLTGEYEQYF. The CDR3 region has the DNA TGTGCCAGCAGATTAACAGGGGAATACGAGCAGTACTTC. The full variable domain, with the rest looked up from reference TRBV28 and TRBJ2-7, is DVKVTQSSRYLVKRTGEKVFLECVQDMDHENMFWYRQDPGLGLRLIYFSYDVKMKEKGDIPEGYSVSREKKERFSLILESASTNQTSMYLCASRLTGEYEQYFGPGTRLTVT.